This entry is about one T cell receptor beta chain. Its antigen is unidentified. This entry comes from a study of shared clonotypes between healthy human individuals. General study findings and limits: Depth of sequencing was expected to influence donor clonotype sharing.

This CDR3 has 15 amino acids. The V and J ends lost 3 bases and 7 bases respectively, with 20 bases between them. From germline, CDR1 is SGHDT and CDR2 YYEEEE. Here immunoSEQ multiplex PCR was the method, and the copy in TCRdb shows in-frame clones only, minus some. The sample holds some 1,600,000 clones, approximately 98% seen once. The chain joins TRBV5-6 to TRBJ2-7; perhaps TRBD1 as D (5 bases). The sequenced material came from naive CD4+ T cells sorted from blood. Subset defined: CD45RA+ positively selected. This TCR derives from a young man in good health. The CDR3 DNA reads TGTGCCAGCAGCTCGACAGACCGTTATCCGTGGGAGCAGTACTTC. Amino acid sequence: CASSSTDRYPWEQYF.